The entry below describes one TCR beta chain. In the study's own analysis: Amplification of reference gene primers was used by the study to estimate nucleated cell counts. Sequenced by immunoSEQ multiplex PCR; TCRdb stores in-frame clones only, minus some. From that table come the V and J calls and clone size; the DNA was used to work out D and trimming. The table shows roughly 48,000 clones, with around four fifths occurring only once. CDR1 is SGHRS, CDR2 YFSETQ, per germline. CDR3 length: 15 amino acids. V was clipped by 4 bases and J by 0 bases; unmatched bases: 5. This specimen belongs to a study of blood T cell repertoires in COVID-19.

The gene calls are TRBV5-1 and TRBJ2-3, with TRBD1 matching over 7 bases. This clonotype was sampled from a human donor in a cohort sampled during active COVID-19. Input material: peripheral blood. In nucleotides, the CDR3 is TGCGCCAGCAGCCTACAGGGGTCGAGCACAGATACGCAGTATTTT. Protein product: CASSLQGSSTDTQYF.